Listed below are T cell receptor beta chains from one sample, sequenced in a study of human T cells and chemical hapten exposure. TCRdb re-called the RACE reads with MiXCR, one entry per CDR3 protein. The sample contains 84,000 or so distinct CDR3 sequences, roughly 10% of which appear only once. The sample consisted of whole blood, taken in connection with sensitization to the hapten diphenylcyclopropenone (DPC). Source of these receptors: a woman aged 30 to 39 with alopecia areata. Some clones in this sample may be carry-over from other donors' samples. Each CDR3 is given with its conserved first and last residue. A D gene is named only where the DNA matches it firmly. Clone size, where shown, is once, few, many, or a class for clones that have expanded.

d_gene	v_gene	j_gene	abundance	CDR3nt	CDR3aa
TRBD1	TRBV5-4	TRBJ1-4	many	TGTGCCAGCAGCTTGGCGGGACAGGGACTGTTTTTT	CASSLAGQGLFF
NA	TRBV20-1	TRBJ2-5	many	TGCAGTGCTAGAGATGCTGCTAGCGTGGAGACCCAGTACTTC	CSARDAASVETQYF
NA	TRBV10-3	TRBJ2-5	NA	TGTGCCACCGGCCCCACAGGGAAAGAGACCCAGTACTTC	CATGPTGKETQYF
NA	TRBV4-3	TRBJ2-1	NA	TGCGCCAGCAGCCAGGGGTCGAGCTCCTACAATGAGCAGTTCTTC	CASSQGSSSYNEQFF
NA	TRBV7-9	TRBJ1-6	many	TGTGCCAGCAGCTTACCAGACGGCTCCTATAATTCACCCCTCCACTTT	CASSLPDGSYNSPLHF
NA	TRBV6-5	TRBJ1-3	few	TGTGCCAGCAGCTGGGGGCGAAGCTCTGGAAACACCATATATTTT	CASSWGRSSGNTIYF
NA	TRBV7-2	TRBJ2-1	many	TGTGCCAGCAGCTCGGACCGGGGAGGTGAGCAGTTCTTC	CASSSDRGGEQFF
TRBD1	TRBV12-3/TRBV12-4	TRBJ1-5	many	TGTGCCAGCAGGAGGGACAGGGCTAATCAGCCCCAGCATTTT	CASRRDRANQPQHF
TRBD1	TRBV19	TRBJ1-2	many	TGTGCCAGTAAAACAGGGGCACGAAACTATGGCTACACCTTC	CASKTGARNYGYTF
NA	TRBV3-1	TRBJ2-5	few	TGTGCCAGCAGCCAAGTTTCGGGGGCCGAAGAGACCCAGTACTTC	CASSQVSGAEETQYF
TRBD1	TRBV19	TRBJ2-1	few	TGTGCCAGTAGTATACAGGGGGCTTACAATGAGCAGTTCTTC	CASSIQGAYNEQFF
NA	TRBV18	TRBJ2-2	many	TGTGCCAGCTCACCTTTGATGGATGGAGCCGGGGAGCTGTTTTTT	CASSPLMDGAGELFF
NA	TRBV7-8	TRBJ1-5	many	TGTGCCAGCACCCCACAGGGAGCGGAGGATCAGCCCCAGCATTTT	CASTPQGAEDQPQHF
NA	TRBV6-1	TRBJ1-1	few	TGTGCCAGCAGTAGGACAGAGGGGGATGAAGCTTTCTTT	CASSRTEGDEAFF
NA	TRBV28	TRBJ1-1	many	TGTGCCAGCAGTTTATGGGGAGCTGAAGCTTTCTTT	CASSLWGAEAFF
NA	TRBV6-5	TRBJ2-1	many	TGTGCCAGCAGTCCTATCCTCCTAGGGGCAGGGCAGTTCTTC	CASSPILLGAGQFF
TRBD1	TRBV20-1	TRBJ2-6	many	TGCAGTGCTAGACCTGTTCCCGGGACAGGGGGCGTCAATTCTGGGGCCAACGTCCTGACTTTC	CSARPVPGTGGVNSGANVLTF
NA	TRBV30	TRBJ1-1	many	TGTGCCTGGAGTGTGGACTCCAACACTGAAGCTTTCTTT	CAWSVDSNTEAFF
NA	TRBV7-8	TRBJ2-3	many	TGTGCCAGCAGCTTGGTTGTCGGCGGACAGTGGGCAGATACGCAGTATTTT	CASSLVVGGQWADTQYF
NA	TRBV5-1	TRBJ1-2	many	TGCGCCAGCAGCTTGGTTCAGAATAACTATGGCTACACCTTC	CASSLVQNNYGYTF
TRBD1	TRBV14	TRBJ2-7	few	TGTGCCAGCAGCCACCCCTCACAGGGGTCCTCCTACGAGCAGTACTTC	CASSHPSQGSSYEQYF
NA	TRBV13	TRBJ1-4	NA	TGTGCCAGCAGCTTAGGGACAGCCCCTAATGAAAAACTGTTTTTT	CASSLGTAPNEKLFF
NA	TRBV6-1	TRBJ1-6	NA	TGTGCCAGCAGAGACCGGGAGTCTTATAATTCACCCCTCCACTTT	CASRDRESYNSPLHF
TRBD1	TRBV13	TRBJ1-6	many	TGTGCCAGCAGCCGACGGGACAGAGGATCACCCCTCCACTTT	CASSRRDRGSPLHF
TRBD1	TRBV20-1	TRBJ1-5	many	TGCAGTGCTAGTGCGGGACAGGGGGCGCAGCCCCAGCATTTT	CSASAGQGAQPQHF
NA	TRBV28	TRBJ1-2	NA	TGTGCCAGCAGTTGGGAGAATTATGGCTACACCTTC	CASSWENYGYTF
NA	TRBV7-9	TRBJ2-6	many	TGTGCCAGCACCCCCTTTGGCCAGACAGCCAGCGTCCTGACTTTC	CASTPFGQTASVLTF
TRBD2	TRBV20-1	TRBJ2-3	NA	TGCAGTACCAGGACTAGCGACACAGATACGCAGTATTTT	CSTRTSDTDTQYF
NA	TRBV28	TRBJ2-2	NA	TGTGCCAGCAGTTTAGTACAGGGAACGACCACCGGGGAGCTGTTTTTT	CASSLVQGTTTGELFF
NA	TRBV7-2	TRBJ1-2	few	TGTGCCAGCAGCCTCCCCTGGGGCTCTGGCTACACCTTC	CASSLPWGSGYTF
NA	TRBV7-9	TRBJ2-2	many	TGTGCCAGCAGCTTAGGTTCCGGGCCCGGGGAGCTGTTTTTT	CASSLGSGPGELFF
NA	TRBV7-2	TRBJ2-1	many	TGTGCCAGCAGCCATGCCCGGGGGGCCGATGAGCAGTTCTTC	CASSHARGADEQFF
TRBD2	TRBV20-1	TRBJ2-1	few	TGCAGTGCTAGAGATCACGGTCTAGCGGGGGGGCCCTACAATGAGCAGTTCTTC	CSARDHGLAGGPYNEQFF
NA	TRBV10-2	TRBJ2-3	NA	TGCGCCAGCAGTGAGTGGGCTAGGGGCACAGATACGCAGTATTTT	CASSEWARGTDTQYF
NA	TRBV28	TRBJ2-7	many	TGTGCCAGCGGACAGTCGTACGAGCAGTACTTC	CASGQSYEQYF
TRBD1	TRBV27	TRBJ1-1	NA	TGTGCCAGCAGTTTACACAGGGGCTACCCTTCTTTCTTT	CASSLHRGYPSFF
NA	TRBV19	TRBJ1-1	many	TGTGCCAGTAACCCTTGGGGCAGGGCGAACACTGAAGCTTTCTTT	CASNPWGRANTEAFF
TRBD1	TRBV10-3	TRBJ1-1	many	TGTGCCATCAGTGGCGGTAGGGGACAGGGGGCGCCGAACACTGAAGCTTTCTTT	CAISGGRGQGAPNTEAFF
TRBD1	TRBV5-4	TRBJ2-3	NA	TGTGCCAGCAGAGATGTGAAGGACAGGGGGAGGGATACGCAGTATTTT	CASRDVKDRGRDTQYF
NA	TRBV6-6	TRBJ2-3	NA	TGTGCCAGCAGTACCCAGGGGCTCTTTAAAAATACGCAGTATTTT	CASSTQGLFKNTQYF